This TCR beta chain was sequenced for a study of blood T cell repertoires in COVID-19. The protocol was immunoSEQ multiplex PCR, while the TCRdb copy is restricted to in-frame clones and leaves out a portion. The data hold some 42,000 clones, with nearly 90% observed a single time. The germline V gene encodes CDR1 GTSNPN and CDR2 SVGIG (reference sequence). The CDR3 runs to 15 residues. V was clipped by 1 base and J by 3 bases; unmatched bases: 7. Sequencing input: peripheral blood. The rearrangement links TRBV30 to TRBJ2-7; 9 positions agree with TRBD1. The receptor comes from a human donor in a cohort sampled during active COVID-19. The CDR3 is CAWSATGGAVYEQYF. CDR3 nucleotide sequence: TGTGCCTGGAGTGCTACAGGGGGCGCCGTCTACGAGCAGTACTTC.